A selection of T cell receptor beta chains follows, all from one sample in a study of T cells after yellow fever vaccination. TCRdb used MiXCR to reprocess the 5' RACE reads, holding one entry per CDR3 protein. Found here are 500,000 to 650,000 distinct CDR3 sequences, around 12% of them singletons; the top ten hold 14% to 15%. Sequenced here: PBMCs, sampled on the day of the yellow fever booster vaccination. These receptors all stem from a man younger than 40 who received the YFV17D yellow fever vaccine. Each CDR3 is given with its conserved first and last residue. D genes are given only for firm matches. A clone size is listed for some rows: how often the clone was seen (once, few, many), or a class if it is expanded.

clone_size: -
v_call: TRBV5-1
d_call: TRBD1
cdr3_length: 16
j_call: TRBJ2-5
cdr3_aa: CASSLDTGGHEETQYF
cdr3_nt: TGCGCCAGCAGCTTGGATACAGGGGGACACGAAGAGACCCAGTACTTC

clone_size: -
v_call: TRBV9
d_call: TRBD2
cdr3_length: 16
j_call: TRBJ2-3
cdr3_aa: CASSVGPSGSSDTQYF
cdr3_nt: TGTGCCAGCAGCGTAGGCCCTAGCGGGAGTTCAGATACGCAGTATTTT

clone_size: -
v_call: TRBV28
d_call: -
cdr3_length: 16
j_call: TRBJ2-5
cdr3_aa: CASSSYSDRFRETQYF
cdr3_nt: TGTGCCAGCAGTTCTTACTCTGACAGATTCAGGGAGACCCAGTACTTC

clone_size: -
v_call: TRBV29-1
d_call: TRBD1
cdr3_length: 14
j_call: TRBJ2-7
cdr3_aa: CSAVDRTGGYEQYF
cdr3_nt: TGCAGCGCCGTCGACAGGACAGGGGGATACGAGCAGTACTTC

clone_size: -
v_call: TRBV20-1
d_call: -
cdr3_length: 12
j_call: TRBJ2-7
cdr3_aa: CSARRPLYEQYF
cdr3_nt: TGCAGTGCTAGAAGGCCCCTGTACGAGCAGTACTTC

clone_size: -
v_call: TRBV5-4
d_call: -
cdr3_length: 12
j_call: TRBJ2-4
cdr3_aa: CASSLSSNIQYF
cdr3_nt: TGTGCCAGCAGCCTAAGTTCCAACATTCAGTACTTC

clone_size: -
v_call: TRBV11-2
d_call: TRBD2
cdr3_length: 18
j_call: TRBJ2-3
cdr3_aa: CASSLGLAGSGSTDTQYF
cdr3_nt: TGTGCCAGCAGCTTAGGACTAGCGGGAAGCGGTAGCACAGATACGCAGTATTTT

clone_size: -
v_call: TRBV18
d_call: -
cdr3_length: 14
j_call: TRBJ2-7
cdr3_aa: CASSPGITSYEQYF
cdr3_nt: TGTGCCAGCTCACCAGGCATTACTTCCTACGAGCAGTACTTC

clone_size: -
v_call: TRBV6-1
d_call: -
cdr3_length: 14
j_call: TRBJ1-2
cdr3_aa: CASRPGQTNYGYTF
cdr3_nt: TGTGCCAGCAGACCCGGACAGACTAACTATGGCTACACCTTC

clone_size: -
v_call: TRBV5-1
d_call: TRBD1
cdr3_length: 18
j_call: TRBJ2-3
cdr3_aa: CASSVPRGPQHSTDTQYF
cdr3_nt: TGCGCCAGCAGCGTCCCCAGGGGGCCTCAACATAGCACAGATACGCAGTATTTT

clone_size: -
v_call: TRBV6-2/TRBV6-3
d_call: TRBD1
cdr3_length: 17
j_call: TRBJ1-5
cdr3_aa: CASSYFLGDRANQPQHF
cdr3_nt: TGTGCCAGCAGTTACTTCCTAGGAGACAGGGCTAATCAGCCCCAGCATTTT

clone_size: few
v_call: TRBV5-1
d_call: TRBD2
cdr3_length: 15
j_call: TRBJ2-1
cdr3_aa: CASSLSGSPYNEQFF
cdr3_nt: TGCGCCAGCAGCTTAAGCGGGAGTCCCTACAATGAGCAGTTCTTC

clone_size: many
v_call: TRBV7-9
d_call: TRBD2
cdr3_length: 15
j_call: TRBJ2-1
cdr3_aa: CASSQISGSDNEQFF
cdr3_nt: TGTGCCAGCAGCCAAATTAGCGGGAGTGACAATGAGCAGTTCTTC

clone_size: -
v_call: TRBV6-2/TRBV6-3
d_call: -
cdr3_length: 14
j_call: TRBJ2-5
cdr3_aa: CASSYRGPPGTQYF
cdr3_nt: TGTGCCAGCAGTTACCGTGGACCCCCAGGGACCCAGTACTTC

clone_size: -
v_call: TRBV5-1
d_call: -
cdr3_length: 16
j_call: TRBJ2-2
cdr3_aa: CASASNSKMNTGELFF
cdr3_nt: TGCGCCAGCGCCTCGAATTCTAAAATGAACACCGGGGAGCTGTTTTTT

clone_size: -
v_call: TRBV6-5
d_call: TRBD2
cdr3_length: 18
j_call: TRBJ2-7
cdr3_aa: CASSYSKWTLAASYEQYF
cdr3_nt: TGTGCCAGCAGTTACTCTAAATGGACACTAGCGGCTTCCTACGAGCAGTACTTC

clone_size: -
v_call: TRBV20-1
d_call: -
cdr3_length: 13
j_call: TRBJ1-2
cdr3_aa: CSARVPAEGGYTF
cdr3_nt: TGCAGTGCTAGAGTACCTGCTGAGGGTGGCTACACCTTC

clone_size: few
v_call: TRBV20-1
d_call: -
cdr3_length: 17
j_call: TRBJ2-3
cdr3_aa: CSAARQSLMVSTDTQYF
cdr3_nt: TGCAGTGCGGCTAGACAGTCACTCATGGTATCCACAGATACGCAGTATTTT

clone_size: -
v_call: TRBV19
d_call: -
cdr3_length: 14
j_call: TRBJ2-7
cdr3_aa: CAASALSGSYEQYF
cdr3_nt: TGTGCCGCCAGTGCCCTTAGCGGTTCCTACGAGCAGTACTTC

clone_size: -
v_call: TRBV5-5
d_call: -
cdr3_length: 16
j_call: TRBJ2-1
cdr3_aa: CASSRLLGGGYNEQFF
cdr3_nt: TGTGCCAGCAGCCGCCTTTTGGGGGGCGGATACAATGAGCAGTTCTTC

clone_size: -
v_call: TRBV18
d_call: -
cdr3_length: 13
j_call: TRBJ2-1
cdr3_aa: CASHAWGYNEQFF
cdr3_nt: TGTGCCAGCCACGCTTGGGGGTACAATGAGCAGTTCTTC

clone_size: few
v_call: TRBV19
d_call: -
cdr3_length: 15
j_call: TRBJ2-1
cdr3_aa: CASSRGASSYNEQFF
cdr3_nt: TGTGCCAGTAGTAGAGGGGCCAGCTCCTACAATGAGCAGTTCTTC

clone_size: few
v_call: TRBV5-1
d_call: TRBD2
cdr3_length: 16
j_call: TRBJ2-1
cdr3_aa: CASSSGTTSSYNEQFF
cdr3_nt: TGCGCCAGCAGTTCCGGGACTACGAGCTCCTACAATGAGCAGTTCTTC

clone_size: many
v_call: TRBV7-2
d_call: TRBD1
cdr3_length: 14
j_call: TRBJ2-3
cdr3_aa: CASSLDRGADTQYF
cdr3_nt: TGTGCCAGCAGCCTAGACAGGGGGGCAGATACGCAGTATTTT

clone_size: few
v_call: TRBV5-1
d_call: -
cdr3_length: 12
j_call: TRBJ2-1
cdr3_aa: CASSWGLYEQFF
cdr3_nt: TGCGCCAGCAGCTGGGGACTTTATGAGCAGTTCTTC

clone_size: -
v_call: TRBV20-1
d_call: -
cdr3_length: 16
j_call: TRBJ2-4
cdr3_aa: CSASPPVGEAKNIQYF
cdr3_nt: TGCAGTGCGTCCCCCCCTGTTGGCGAAGCCAAAAACATTCAGTACTTC

clone_size: -
v_call: TRBV19
d_call: TRBD1
cdr3_length: 13
j_call: TRBJ1-1
cdr3_aa: CASSPRGKTEAFF
cdr3_nt: TGTGCCAGTAGTCCCAGGGGGAAGACTGAAGCTTTCTTT

clone_size: few
v_call: TRBV28
d_call: -
cdr3_length: 12
j_call: TRBJ1-2
cdr3_aa: CASSFKGNGYTF
cdr3_nt: TGTGCCAGCAGTTTTAAAGGGAATGGCTACACCTTC

clone_size: -
v_call: TRBV20-1
d_call: TRBD2
cdr3_length: 13
j_call: TRBJ2-1
cdr3_aa: CSAPGLAGGEWFF
cdr3_nt: TGCAGTGCTCCGGGACTAGCGGGAGGGGAATGGTTCTTC

clone_size: -
v_call: TRBV6-5
d_call: TRBD1
cdr3_length: 14
j_call: TRBJ2-1
cdr3_aa: CASSYATGVFEQFF
cdr3_nt: TGTGCCAGCAGTTACGCTACAGGGGTATTTGAGCAGTTCTTC

clone_size: -
v_call: TRBV4-1
d_call: TRBD1
cdr3_length: 16
j_call: TRBJ2-1
cdr3_aa: CASSQDRTGTRNEQFF
cdr3_nt: TGCGCCAGCAGCCAAGATCGGACAGGGACTCGCAATGAGCAGTTCTTC

clone_size: -
v_call: TRBV3-1
d_call: -
cdr3_length: 16
j_call: TRBJ1-2
cdr3_aa: CASSQEFGGADYGYTF
cdr3_nt: TGTGCCAGCAGCCAAGAGTTTGGGGGGGCGGACTATGGCTACACCTTC

clone_size: -
v_call: TRBV20-1
d_call: -
cdr3_length: 13
j_call: TRBJ2-5
cdr3_aa: CSARVGKEETQYF
cdr3_nt: TGCAGTGCTAGAGTTGGGAAGGAAGAGACCCAGTACTTC

clone_size: few
v_call: TRBV28
d_call: -
cdr3_length: 13
j_call: TRBJ1-1
cdr3_aa: CASSFFGYTEAFF
cdr3_nt: TGTGCCAGCAGTTTTTTTGGGTACACTGAAGCTTTCTTT

clone_size: -
v_call: TRBV6-1
d_call: TRBD2
cdr3_length: 16
j_call: TRBJ2-2
cdr3_aa: CASSTPGGEDTGELFF
cdr3_nt: TGTGCCAGCAGTACCCCGGGGGGGGAAGACACCGGGGAGCTGTTTTTT

clone_size: -
v_call: TRBV4-2
d_call: TRBD2
cdr3_length: 19
j_call: TRBJ2-2
cdr3_aa: CASSPPGRLHREDTGELFF
cdr3_nt: TGTGCCAGCAGCCCTCCGGGACGCCTCCATCGGGAGGACACCGGGGAGCTGTTTTTT

clone_size: -
v_call: TRBV14
d_call: TRBD2
cdr3_length: 15
j_call: TRBJ2-7
cdr3_aa: CASSQMSGSSHEQYF
cdr3_nt: TGTGCCAGCAGCCAAATGAGCGGGAGTAGCCACGAGCAGTACTTC

clone_size: -
v_call: TRBV5-1
d_call: -
cdr3_length: 14
j_call: TRBJ2-3
cdr3_aa: CASSLVGGLDTQYF
cdr3_nt: TGCGCCAGCAGCTTGGTGGGAGGTTTGGATACGCAGTATTTT

clone_size: few
v_call: TRBV14
d_call: -
cdr3_length: 16
j_call: TRBJ2-1
cdr3_aa: CASSQDPGLISNEQFF
cdr3_nt: TGTGCCAGCAGCCAAGATCCCGGACTCATCTCCAATGAGCAGTTCTTC

clone_size: -
v_call: TRBV20-1
d_call: -
cdr3_length: 13
j_call: TRBJ2-2
cdr3_aa: CSASSGQPGELFF
cdr3_nt: TGCAGTGCCTCAAGCGGGCAACCCGGGGAGCTGTTTTTT

clone_size: -
v_call: TRBV29-1
d_call: TRBD1
cdr3_length: 14
j_call: TRBJ2-7
cdr3_aa: CSVGFRDRRYEQYF
cdr3_nt: TGCAGCGTTGGTTTTCGGGACAGACGATACGAGCAGTACTTC

clone_size: many
v_call: TRBV7-8
d_call: TRBD1
cdr3_length: 14
j_call: TRBJ2-7
cdr3_aa: CASSLAGQSYEQYF
cdr3_nt: TGTGCCAGCAGCTTAGCGGGACAGTCCTACGAGCAGTACTTC

clone_size: few
v_call: TRBV7-9
d_call: -
cdr3_length: 14
j_call: TRBJ1-1
cdr3_aa: CASSLQGGSTEAFF
cdr3_nt: TGTGCCAGCAGCCTCCAAGGGGGGAGCACTGAAGCTTTCTTT

clone_size: few
v_call: TRBV7-8
d_call: -
cdr3_length: 16
j_call: TRBJ2-7
cdr3_aa: CASSSTRQGPTYEQYF
cdr3_nt: TGTGCCAGCAGCTCCACCCGCCAGGGGCCGACCTACGAGCAGTACTTC

clone_size: few
v_call: TRBV5-4
d_call: -
cdr3_length: 14
j_call: TRBJ2-7
cdr3_aa: CASSSGGTRREQYF
cdr3_nt: TGTGCCAGCAGCTCAGGGGGGACTAGGAGGGAGCAGTACTTC

clone_size: -
v_call: TRBV5-8
d_call: TRBD1
cdr3_length: 16
j_call: TRBJ2-1
cdr3_aa: CASTPTLTGPYNEQFF
cdr3_nt: TGTGCCAGCACCCCTACGTTGACAGGGCCCTACAATGAGCAGTTCTTC

clone_size: -
v_call: TRBV3-1
d_call: -
cdr3_length: 14
j_call: TRBJ1-2
cdr3_aa: CASSPVTSNYGYTF
cdr3_nt: TGTGCCAGCAGCCCAGTGACATCTAACTATGGCTACACCTTC

clone_size: many
v_call: TRBV3-1
d_call: TRBD1
cdr3_length: 13
j_call: TRBJ2-1
cdr3_aa: CASSRTGDNEQFF
cdr3_nt: TGTGCCAGCAGCCGCACAGGGGACAATGAGCAGTTCTTC

clone_size: few
v_call: TRBV29-1
d_call: TRBD2
cdr3_length: 14
j_call: TRBJ2-1
cdr3_aa: CSVEIAGGKAEQFF
cdr3_nt: TGCAGCGTTGAGATAGCGGGAGGGAAGGCTGAGCAGTTCTTC

clone_size: few
v_call: TRBV7-9
d_call: -
cdr3_length: 13
j_call: TRBJ2-1
cdr3_aa: CASRAGDRSEQFF
cdr3_nt: TGTGCCAGCAGAGCAGGGGACCGGAGTGAGCAGTTCTTC

clone_size: few
v_call: TRBV11-2
d_call: -
cdr3_length: 15
j_call: TRBJ2-3
cdr3_aa: CASSLGASSTDTQYF
cdr3_nt: TGTGCCAGCAGCTTAGGAGCCTCTAGCACAGATACGCAGTATTTT

clone_size: few
v_call: TRBV6-2/TRBV6-3
d_call: TRBD1
cdr3_length: 11
j_call: TRBJ2-1
cdr3_aa: CASRFDREKFF
cdr3_nt: TGTGCCAGCAGATTCGACAGGGAGAAGTTCTTC

clone_size: -
v_call: TRBV11-2
d_call: TRBD1
cdr3_length: 15
j_call: TRBJ1-6
cdr3_aa: CASSSAGQGYSPLHF
cdr3_nt: TGTGCCAGCAGCTCAGCAGGACAGGGGTATTCACCCCTCCACTTT

clone_size: -
v_call: TRBV9
d_call: -
cdr3_length: 17
j_call: TRBJ2-1
cdr3_aa: CASSVDARVQGPNEQFF
cdr3_nt: TGTGCCAGCAGCGTAGACGCCCGGGTCCAGGGACCCAATGAGCAGTTCTTC

clone_size: many
v_call: TRBV6-5
d_call: TRBD1
cdr3_length: 16
j_call: TRBJ2-5
cdr3_aa: CASSYGKTGGQETQYF
cdr3_nt: TGTGCCAGCAGTTACGGAAAGACAGGGGGGCAAGAGACCCAGTACTTC